This TCR beta chain emerged from a study of blood T cells in healthy people across ages. Broader study findings: Bulk PBMC profiling left naive and antigen-experienced comparisons inconclusive. Diversity of TCR beta per million T cells declined in a roughly linear way with age.

Primers used in a second PCR of about 7 to 12 cycles were a sample-barcoded 5' primer and a J-beta primer mix. TCRdb reanalysed the 5' RACE reads using MiXCR and keeps one entry per CDR3 protein. The sample holds hundreds of thousands of distinct CDR3 sequences, 45% to 55% seen once. Of note for this clonotype: Its antigen is not identified.

Germline loops: CDR1 SGHDT, CDR2 YYEEEE. There are 13 residues in the CDR3. V was clipped by 3 bases and J by 2 bases, with 8 bases between them. Ten milliliters of peripheral blood were drawn from each donor into EDTA-treated tubes. Sequencing was performed on blood. The genes are TRBV5-6 and TRBJ1-2, with D unclear. This sequence was found in an elderly man in good health. CDR3 amino acids: CASSWGTNYGYTF. CDR3 nucleotide sequence: TGTGCCAGCAGCTGGGGAACCAACTATGGCTACACCTTC.